This T cell receptor beta chain appears in the sequencing data of a study of T cells after posttransplantation cyclophosphamide. There are a few counts of this clone. Its antigen remains unidentified. Profiling relied on immunoSEQ multiplex PCR, and the TCRdb table lists in-frame clones only, not all of them. The profile shows 20,000 to 25,000 clones, 73% of them singletons. J lost 4 bases, V lost 2 bases, and 4 bases had no gene match. CDR1 is SGHRS, CDR2 YFSETQ, per germline. The CDR3 runs to 16 residues. On the day of bone marrow donation, the related graft donor provided peripheral blood. Study outcomes and limitations: Later blood repertoires were often dominated by clones from the donor CD8+ memory compartment. Blood and skin or GI T cell repertoires showed limited TRB overlap.

The rearrangement uses TRBV5-1 and TRBJ2-3, with 13 positions matching TRBD2. The sample comprised memory CD4+ T cells sorted from PBMCs. The clonotype comes from a woman between 55 and 75 years old in good health, CMV-negative, and a related stem cell transplant donor. CDR3 in amino acids: CASSLPLAGGPDTQYF. For the CDR3, the DNA is TGCGCCAGCAGCTTACCACTAGCGGGGGGGCCAGATACGCAGTATTTT.